This entry describes one T cell receptor beta chain. These data come from a study of identical twins. In TCRdb, the 5' RACE reads were re-called with MiXCR into one record per CDR3 protein. The table records 600,000 to 800,000 distinct CDR3 sequences, roughly 20% of them present only once. The germline gives CDR1 SEHNR, CDR2 FQNEAQ (reference sequence). The V and J ends lost 0 bases and 9 bases, in that order; junction bases with no gene match: 6. This CDR3 has 16 residues. The data also belong to a second study, concerning T cells expressing NK-cell markers. In that study: The sequencing cohort of eight donors included seven HCMV-seropositive individuals and one seronegative individual.

The sequenced sample was PBMCs. The receptor's source is a woman aged 18-29 years in good health. V gene TRBV7-9 combines with J gene TRBJ2-1; 12 bases line up with TRBD2. CDR3: CASSLATSGSRGEQFF. The CDR3 DNA is TGTGCCAGCAGCTTAGCGACTAGCGGGAGCAGAGGTGAGCAGTTCTTC.